These 28 T cell receptor beta chains originate from one sample sequenced in a study of T cell repertoires in cytomegalovirus infection. For these TCRs, the target antigens are not known. MiXCR, run by TCRdb on the reads, gives a single entry per CDR3 protein. The top ten hold 18% of the sample, which has hundreds of thousands of distinct CDR3 sequences, roughly 33% seen once. The sequencing here drew on cultured PBMCs, taken from culture after CMV antigen stimulation. The receptors derive from a human donor in good health (CMV status not recorded). Some clones in this sample may be carry-over from other donors' samples.

V is TRBV20-1 and J is TRBJ1-5; D possibly corresponds to TRBD1 (5 bases). Per germline, CDR1 DFQATT and CDR2 SNEGSKA (reference sequence). The CDR3 is made up of 12 amino acids. V was clipped by 7 bases and J by 7 bases, with 14 bases between them. This CDR3 reads CSVARQGQPQHF. The DNA for the CDR3 is TGCAGTGTGGCTCGGCAGGGACAGCCCCAGCATTTT.

In its sample, this clonotype was seen many times. V and J are TRBV7-2 and TRBJ1-3; 11 bases fit TRBD1. Germline V lookup: CDR1 SGHTA, CDR2 FQGNSA. There are 12 residues in the CDR3. J gave up 10 bases and V 5 bases, and 1 base lay outside the gene matches. This CDR3 reads CASSGQGATIYF. Here the CDR3 DNA reads TGTGCCAGCAGCGGACAGGGGGCAACCATATATTTT.

This clonotype has ten or more counts. The CDR3 reads CASSPTGGHEQYF. DNA of the CDR3: TGTGCCAGCAGCCCCACCGGGGGTCACGAGCAGTACTTC. V usage is TRBV7-2 and J usage is TRBJ2-7, with D possibly TRBD2 on 6 matching bases. This CDR3 region has 13 residues. Trimming shortened V by 5 bases and J by 5 bases, and 13 bases separated the two germline ends. Germline CDR1 reads SGHTA; CDR2 reads FQGNSA.

The chain combines TRBV28 with TRBJ1-1, with D hard to call. The V end was cut by 5 bases, the J end by 0 bases, with 10 bases between. CDR1 and CDR2 from the germline V gene are MDHEN and SYDVKM. CDR3 length equals 14 residues. The CDR3 DNA reads TGTGCCAGCAGTCGGATTAGCTTGAACACTGAAGCTTTCTTT. Its translation: CASSRISLNTEAFF.

The CDR3 coding sequence is TGTGCCATCAGCACTAGCGGGGCGAACACCGGGGAGCTGTTTTTT. Its translation is CAISTSGANTGELFF. The chain is built from TRBV10-3 and TRBJ2-2; 10 bases are shared with TRBD2. The CDR3 has 15 residues. After removal of 6 bases from V and 0 bases from J, the junction contained 1 base not matched to a gene. Germline-derived CDR1 and CDR2 are ENHRY and SYGVKD.

CDR3 DNA: TGCAGCGTTGAGGGTGGTTATACTGAAGCTTTCTTT. Translated, it gives CSVEGGYTEAFF. The rearrangement links TRBV29-1 to TRBJ1-1, with D hard to call. There are 12 residues in the CDR3. Trimming took off 3 bases at V and 5 bases at J, with 10 bases between the two ends. Germline loops: CDR1 SQVTM, CDR2 ANQGSEA.

This sequence joins TRBV6-2 or TRBV6-3 and TRBJ2-7; TRBD2 is a possible D gene (6 bases). Trimming took 2 bases from V and 2 from J, leaving 22 bases between them. CDR3 length: 18 residues. Germline loops: CDR1 MNHEY, CDR2 SVGEGT. The CDR3 DNA follows: TGTGCCAGCAGTTACGATGCAGGGCGGGGATACTGGACCTACGAGCAGTACTTC. Its translation: CASSYDAGRGYWTYEQYF.

V is TRBV3-1 and J is TRBJ2-2; D call uncertain. Germline values: CDR1 LGHDT, CDR2 YNNKEL (reference sequence). Trimming stripped 0 bases from V and 2 bases from J, with 10 bases between. The CDR3 runs 16 residues. This CDR3 is CASSQDSNRNTGELFF. In nucleotides, the CDR3 is TGTGCCAGCAGCCAAGATTCGAACAGAAACACCGGGGAGCTGTTTTTT.

The chain couples TRBV4-2 to TRBJ2-1; the match to TRBD2 covers 11 bases. Per the germline V gene, CDR1 is LGHNA and CDR2 is YNFKEQ. Trimming removed 3 bases from V and 8 bases from J; junction bases left unmatched: 18. The CDR3 consists of 19 residues. CDR3 sequence reads: CASSHLRRGLADLKDEQFF. CDR3 coding DNA: TGTGCCAGCAGCCATCTTCGGCGGGGACTAGCGGACCTTAAGGATGAGCAGTTCTTC.

This clonotype was picked up one time. This chain links TRBV20-1 with TRBJ2-3; the D gene is possibly TRBD2 (6 bases). The ends were cut back, 3 bases at V and 2 bases at J, with 12 bases in the middle. The CDR3 consists of 14 residues. Germline CDR1 reads DFQATT; CDR2 reads SNEGSKA (reference sequence). The CDR3 nucleotides are TGCAGTGCTAGTCGGGCTAGCGACACAGATACGCAGTATTTT. It specifies CSASRASDTDTQYF.

The rearrangement links TRBV12-3 or TRBV12-4 to TRBJ1-1; 8 bases match TRBD1. The junction had 9 bases not matched to a gene; V was cut back by 5 bases and J by 1 base. The CDR3 has 16 residues. CDR3 DNA: TGTGCCAGCAGTCTGACCTACGGACAGGGGAACACTGAAGCTTTCTTT. Its protein is CASSLTYGQGNTEAFF.

The J gene is TRBJ2-5, the V gene TRBV10-3; D perhaps matches TRBD2 (6 bases). The CDR3 runs 15 residues. The V end was cut by 2 bases, the J end by 5 bases, with 15 bases between. Germline values: CDR1 ENHRY, CDR2 SYGVKD. CDR3 bases: TGTGCCATCAGTGAGGGGGGGTACGAGCAGGAGACCCAGTACTTC. This encodes CAISEGGYEQETQYF.

This sequence joins TRBV20-1 and TRBJ2-7; 7 bases line up with TRBD1. CDR1 and CDR2 (germline): DFQATT, SNEGSKA (reference sequence). V gave up 6 bases and J gave up 5 bases; unmatched junction bases: 7. CDR3 length: 12 amino acids. The CDR3 DNA is TGCAGTGCAGTACAGGGGCGGAACGAGCAGTACTTC. Protein product: CSAVQGRNEQYF.

This clonotype showed up many times. The rearrangement links TRBV7-6 to TRBJ1-2; D is unresolved. Trimming removed 5 bases at V and 3 bases at J, with 13 bases between. Germline V gene lookup returns CDR1 SGHVS and CDR2 FNYEAQ. The CDR3 consists of 14 residues. CDR3 sequence (DNA): TGTGCCAGCAGCCCGGGGAGGAGAGACTATGGCTACACCTTC. Its translation is CASSPGRRDYGYTF. Full variable domain (outside the CDR3, taken from reference TRBV7-6 and TRBJ1-2): GAGVSQSPRYKVTKRGQDVALRCDPISGHVSLYWYRQALGQGPEFLTYFNYEAQQDKSGLPNDRFSAERPEGSISTLTIQRTEQRDSAMYRCASSPGRRDYGYTFGSGTRLTVV.

Note on this clonotype: An end of the junction does not agree with germline; a read error may underlie this. This chain uses TRBV7-9 with TRBJ2-5, with D perhaps matching TRBD1 (6 bases). Germline V gives CDR1 SEHNR, CDR2 FQNEAQ (reference sequence). This CDR3 contains 13 residues. This CDR3 is CASSPGVAPGRKF. CDR3 nucleotides: TGTGCCAGCAGCCCAGGGGTTGCTCCGGGGCGAAAATTC.

The V call is TRBV28, the J call TRBJ2-7, with TRBD1 as a possible D gene (6 bases). V was shortened by 5 bases and J by 2 bases, with 10 bases between the two germline ends. CDR3 size: 13 residues. Germline V CDR1 and CDR2: MDHEN, SYDVKM. CDR3 residues: CASSRRTAYEQYF. As DNA, the CDR3 is TGTGCCAGCAGTCGGAGGACAGCCTACGAGCAGTACTTC.

A note on this clonotype: The junction and the germline gene differ at one end; a read error may be behind it. The genes are TRBV15 and TRBJ1-6; D gene unclear. This CDR3 has 16 amino acids. CDR1 is LNHNV, CDR2 YYDKDF, per germline (reference sequence). In DNA, the CDR3 is TGTGCCACCAGCGGAGACCCTCGGGCATATAATTCACCCCTCCACTTT. The encoded protein is CATSGDPRAYNSPLHF.

V is TRBV5-1 and J is TRBJ2-7; D is possibly TRBD1 (6 bases). Germline V gives CDR1 SGHRS, CDR2 YFSETQ. The CDR3 sequence is 15 residues long. V lost 2 bases and J 3 bases, leaving 15 bases between the germline ends. The CDR3 coding sequence is TGCGCCAGCAGCTTTTACAGGGACCCCAGCTACGAGCAGTACTTC. As protein: CASSFYRDPSYEQYF.

In its sample, this clonotype was seen a few times. CDR3: CASSLQGADGYTF. The CDR3 nucleotides are TGTGCCAGCAGCCTCCAGGGGGCGGATGGCTACACCTTC. V usage is TRBV7-9 and J usage is TRBJ1-2, with 8 bases identical to TRBD1. The germline gives CDR1 SEHNR, CDR2 FQNEAQ (reference sequence). V was pared by 5 bases and J by 6 bases, with 5 bases of the junction left unmatched. The CDR3 loop spans 13 amino acids.

The V and J genes are TRBV7-4 and TRBJ2-4, with D unresolved. The CDR3 is 15 residues long. The germline V and J ends were trimmed by 5 bases and 2 bases, with 13 bases remaining between them. CDR1 and CDR2 (germline): SGHVT, SQSDAQ. CDR3 region: CASSPQMGSKNIQYF. DNA for the CDR3: TGTGCCAGCAGCCCCCAGATGGGTTCCAAAAACATTCAGTACTTC.

There are a few counts of this clonotype. This chain joins TRBV7-9 and TRBJ2-5, with TRBD1 identical over 8 bases. Germline CDR1 and CDR2: SEHNR and FQNEAQ (reference sequence). V shed 5 bases and J 5 bases; nucleotides not matched to a gene: 10. CDR3 length: 15 residues. CDR3 sequence reads: CASSITPGQAETQYF. The CDR3 nucleotides read TGTGCCAGCAGCATTACTCCGGGACAGGCTGAGACCCAGTACTTC.

The sample holds many counts of this clonotype. CDR3: CASSFAQAGYNEQFF. Written as DNA, the CDR3 is TGTGCCAGCAGCTTCGCCCAGGCGGGTTACAATGAGCAGTTCTTC. The J gene is TRBJ2-1, the V gene TRBV7-2; D is perhaps TRBD2 (5 bases). CDR3 length equals 15 residues. V was trimmed by 3 bases and J by 4 bases, leaving 13 bases between them. Germline assignment: CDR1 SGHTA and CDR2 FQGNSA.

This clonotype was seen a few times. The genes are TRBV7-8 and TRBJ1-1; tentative D call: TRBD1 (5 bases). With 2 bases removed from V and 0 bases from J, the gap between germline ends came to 10 bases. The CDR3 runs to 15 residues. Germline loops: CDR1 SGHVS, CDR2 FQNEAQ. The CDR3 DNA reads TGTGCCAGCAGCTTACAGAGGACAATGAACACTGAAGCTTTCTTT. Amino acid sequence: CASSLQRTMNTEAFF.

CDR3 sequence: CASSAPEGSGELFF. The DNA of the CDR3 is TGTGCCAGCAGCGCCCCGGAGGGCTCCGGGGAGCTGTTTTTT. The V and J genes are TRBV7-1 and TRBJ2-2, with D possibly matching TRBD2 (6 bases). TRBV7-1 is sorted into the ORF group, with uncertain function. Trimming removed 5 bases from V and 6 bases from J, with 13 bases in between. CDR3 length equals 14 residues.

The table lists this clonotype with a few counts. This chain uses TRBV4-1 with TRBJ1-4, with 9 nucleotides matching TRBD1. The CDR3 extends over 16 amino acids. The germline V gene has CDR1 MGHRA and CDR2 YSYEKL. J lost 7 bases, V lost 0 bases, and 6 bases had no gene match. The CDR3 spells CASSQDWGQGGEKLFF. The CDR3, as DNA: TGCGCCAGCAGCCAAGATTGGGGACAGGGAGGTGAAAAACTGTTTTTT.

This clonotype was recorded a few times. The chain carries TRBV6-1 and TRBJ2-1; D may be TRBD2 (6 bases). Germline V gene data show CDR1 as MNHNS and CDR2 as SASEGT. The CDR3 runs 17 residues. V lost 3 bases to trimming and J lost 0 bases, with 15 bases between them. The CDR3 nucleotides are TGTGCCAGCAGTGACCCTCAGGGACTTAGCTCCTACAATGAGCAGTTCTTC. Translating gives CASSDPQGLSSYNEQFF.

The chain joins TRBV14 to TRBJ2-7; D uncertain. This CDR3 has 15 amino acids. Trimming stripped 4 bases from V and 0 bases from J, with 13 bases between. Germline V gene sequence: CDR1 SGHDN, CDR2 FVKESK. Written as DNA, the CDR3 is TGTGCCAGCAGCCCCCTCGCAGTTCTCTCCTACGAGCAGTACTTC. As protein: CASSPLAVLSYEQYF.

This clonotype was counted only a few times. The V gene is TRBV6-1, the J gene TRBJ1-5; perhaps TRBD1 as D (6 bases). The CDR3 covers 16 residues. Trimming stripped 6 bases from V and 2 bases from J, with 17 bases between. From germline, CDR1 is MNHNS and CDR2 SASEGT. In DNA, the CDR3 is TGTGCCAGCAGGGACAGCCCACAGGGTCGCAATCAGCCCCAGCATTTT. As protein: CASRDSPQGRNQPQHF.